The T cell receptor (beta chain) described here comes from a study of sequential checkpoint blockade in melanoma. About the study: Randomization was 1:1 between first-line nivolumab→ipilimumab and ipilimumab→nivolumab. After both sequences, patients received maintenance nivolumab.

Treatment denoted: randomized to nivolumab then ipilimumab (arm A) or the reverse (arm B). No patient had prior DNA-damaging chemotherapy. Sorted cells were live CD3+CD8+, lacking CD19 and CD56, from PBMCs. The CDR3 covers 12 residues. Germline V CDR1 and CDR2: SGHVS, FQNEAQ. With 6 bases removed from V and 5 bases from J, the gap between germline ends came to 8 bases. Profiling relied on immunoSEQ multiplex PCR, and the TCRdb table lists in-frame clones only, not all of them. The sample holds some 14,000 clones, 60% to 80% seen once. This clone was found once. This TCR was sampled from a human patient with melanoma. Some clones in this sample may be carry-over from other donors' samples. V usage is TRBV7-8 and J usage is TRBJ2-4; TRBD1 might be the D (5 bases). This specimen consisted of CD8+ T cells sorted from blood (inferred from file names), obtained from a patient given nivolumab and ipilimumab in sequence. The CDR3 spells CASRGRENIQYF. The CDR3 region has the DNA TGTGCCAGCAGGGGGCGTGAAAACATTCAGTACTTC.